This T cell receptor beta chain derives from a study of blood T cell repertoires in COVID-19. On the study more broadly: Nucleic acid was either cDNA or gDNA, and it came from T cells, B-cell-depleted T cells, or PBMCs.

V trimming: 3 bases; J trimming: 0 bases; junction bases outside the gene matches: 3. Germline V gene sequence: CDR1 LGHNA, CDR2 YNFKEQ. The length of the CDR3 is 17 residues. Data came from immunoSEQ multiplex PCR; TCRdb stores just in-frame clones and leaves some out. Counted here are some 100,000 clones, roughly 86% occurring once; the ten biggest clones make up roughly 25%. This sequence originates from a human donor in a cohort sampled during active COVID-19. Source material: peripheral blood. The chain carries TRBV4-2 and TRBJ2-6; 9 bases match TRBD1. In DNA form, the CDR3 reads TGTGCCAGCAGCCAGGGGACAGGGAGCTCTGGGGCCAACGTCCTGACTTTC. This gives the protein CASSQGTGSSGANVLTF.